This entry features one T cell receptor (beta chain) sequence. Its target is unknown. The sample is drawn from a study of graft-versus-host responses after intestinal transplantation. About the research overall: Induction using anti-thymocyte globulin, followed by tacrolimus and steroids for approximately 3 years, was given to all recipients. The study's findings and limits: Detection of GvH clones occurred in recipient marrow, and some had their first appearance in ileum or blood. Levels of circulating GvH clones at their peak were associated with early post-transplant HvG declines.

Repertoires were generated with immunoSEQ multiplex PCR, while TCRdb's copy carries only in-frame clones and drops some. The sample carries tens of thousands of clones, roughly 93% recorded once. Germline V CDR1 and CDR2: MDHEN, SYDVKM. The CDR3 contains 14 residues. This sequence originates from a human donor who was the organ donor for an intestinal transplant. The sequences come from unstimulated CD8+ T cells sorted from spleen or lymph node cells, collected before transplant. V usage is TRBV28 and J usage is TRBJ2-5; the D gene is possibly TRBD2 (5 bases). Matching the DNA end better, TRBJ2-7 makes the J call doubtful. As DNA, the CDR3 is TGTGCCAGCAGTTTTCCAGAGGGAACCTACGAGCAGTACTTC. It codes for CASSFPEGTYEQYF.